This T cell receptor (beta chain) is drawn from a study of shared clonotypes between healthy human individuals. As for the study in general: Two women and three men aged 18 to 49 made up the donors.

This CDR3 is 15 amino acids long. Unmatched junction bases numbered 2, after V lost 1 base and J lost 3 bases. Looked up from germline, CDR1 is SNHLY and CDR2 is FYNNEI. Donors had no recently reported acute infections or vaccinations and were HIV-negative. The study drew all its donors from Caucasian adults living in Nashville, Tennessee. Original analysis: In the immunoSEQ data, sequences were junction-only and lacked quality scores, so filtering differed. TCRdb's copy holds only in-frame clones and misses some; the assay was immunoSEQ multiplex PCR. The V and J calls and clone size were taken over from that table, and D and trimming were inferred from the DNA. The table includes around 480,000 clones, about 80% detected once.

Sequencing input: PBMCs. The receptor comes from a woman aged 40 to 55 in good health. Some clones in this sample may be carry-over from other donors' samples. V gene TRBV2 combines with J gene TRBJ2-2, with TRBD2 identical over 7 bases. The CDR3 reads CASSEGGSYTGELFF. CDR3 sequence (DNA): TGTGCCAGCAGTGAAGGCGGGAGCTACACCGGGGAGCTGTTTTTT.